A single sample gave rise to the 7 T cell receptor beta chains below, sequenced in a study of cytomegalovirus exposure and HLA in healthy donors. This PCR relied on a set of 60 Vbeta primers and 13 Jbeta primers. Some clones are missing from TCRdb's copy, which holds only in-frame ones; the method was immunoSEQ multiplex PCR. The sample's table shows 150,000 or so clones. Sequenced input: PBMCs. All receptors come from a woman aged 45 to 65 in good health and CMV-seronegative.

The J gene is TRBJ1-2, the V gene TRBV28; 9 nucleotides line up with TRBD1. Germline trimming cut 5 bases from V and 4 bases from J; bases unmatched to any gene: 20. The CDR3 has 19 amino acids. CDR1 is MDHEN and CDR2 is SYDVKM in the germline V gene. CDR3 loop: CASSPRILNRGQGGYGYTF. The CDR3 region has the DNA TGTGCCAGCAGTCCACGAATTCTAAACAGGGGGCAGGGAGGCTATGGCTACACCTTC.

In the case of this clone: The junction differs from germline at one of its ends, possibly a read error. J is TRBJ2-3 and V is TRBV5-6; 8 nucleotides agree with TRBD1. The CDR3 has 11 residues. Germline lookup yields CDR1 SGHDT and CDR2 YYEEEE. The CDR3 nucleotides are TGTGCCAGCAGCTTGGGACAGGGGCATTCTTTT. Its protein is CASSLGQGHSF.

The genes are TRBV28 and TRBJ1-2; TRBD1 agrees at 11 bases. The CDR3 covers 15 residues. Unmatched junction bases numbered 8, after V lost 7 bases and J lost 4 bases. Germline assignment: CDR1 MDHEN and CDR2 SYDVKM. The DNA of the CDR3 is TGTGCCAGCACCATAAGGACAGGGGGCTTCTATGGCTACACCTTC. This translates into CASTIRTGGFYGYTF.

V and J are TRBV19 and TRBJ1-5; tentative D call: TRBD1 (5 bases). The CDR3 consists of 13 residues. V dropped 6 bases and J dropped 2 bases, with 8 bases sitting between them. In germline, CDR1 is LNHDA, CDR2 SQIVND (reference sequence). CDR3 nucleotide sequence: TGTGCCAGTAGACGGGGGGGCAATCAGCCCCAGCATTTT. Residues: CASRRGGNQPQHF. Variable domain in full (rest from reference TRBV19 and TRBJ1-5): DGGITQSPKYLFRKEGQNVTLSCEQNLNHDAMYWYRQDPGQGLRLIYYSQIVNDFQKGDIAEGYSVSREKKESFPLTVTSAQKNPTAFYLCASRRGGNQPQHFGDGTRLSIL.

The rearrangement links TRBV15 to TRBJ2-7; D call uncertain. V was pared by 0 bases and J by 4 bases, with 7 bases between. The germline CDR1 and CDR2 sequences are LNHNV and YYDKDF (reference sequence). This CDR3 region has 13 residues. DNA for the CDR3: TGTGCCACCAGCAGAGACCCGGAGTACGAGCAGTACTTC. The encoded protein is CATSRDPEYEQYF. The full variable domain, with the rest looked up from reference TRBV15 and TRBJ2-7, is DAMVIQNPRYQVTQFGKPVTLSCSQTLNHNVMYWYQQKSSQAPKLLFHYYDKDFNNEADTPDNFQSRRPNTSFCFLDIRSPGLGDTAMYLCATSRDPEYEQYFGPGTRLTVT.

On this clone itself: The junction departs from the called germline gene at one end, perhaps through a read error. The rearrangement links TRBV7-7 to TRBJ2-1; D perhaps matches TRBD1 (6 bases). This CDR3 is 13 amino acids long. In germline, CDR1 is SSHAT, CDR2 FNYEAQ (reference sequence). The CDR3: CASSLGDNNEQFF. In DNA, the CDR3 is TGTGCTAGCAGCTTAGGGGACAACAATGAGCAGTTCTTC.

The chain is built from TRBV5-1 and TRBJ2-1, with 11 nucleotides matching TRBD1. The CDR3 covers 16 residues. J was trimmed by 7 bases and V by 2 bases; bases with no gene match: 8. The germline CDR1 and CDR2 sequences are SGHRS and YFSETQ. The CDR3 region has the DNA TGCGCCAGCAGCTTTCAAAGGGACAGGGGGGGAAATGAGCAGTTCTTC. This encodes CASSFQRDRGGNEQFF.